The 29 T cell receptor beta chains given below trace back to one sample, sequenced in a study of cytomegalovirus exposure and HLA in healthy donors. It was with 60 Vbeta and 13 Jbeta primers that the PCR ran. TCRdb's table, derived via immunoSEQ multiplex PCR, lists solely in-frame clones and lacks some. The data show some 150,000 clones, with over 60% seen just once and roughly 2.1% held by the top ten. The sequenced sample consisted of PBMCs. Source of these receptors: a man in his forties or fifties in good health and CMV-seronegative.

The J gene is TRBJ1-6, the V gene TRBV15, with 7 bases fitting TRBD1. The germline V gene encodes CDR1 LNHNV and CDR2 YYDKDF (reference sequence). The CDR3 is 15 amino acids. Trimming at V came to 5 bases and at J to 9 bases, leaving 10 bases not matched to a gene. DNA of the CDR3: TGTGCCACCAGCCTGGGACAGCTATTGAGTTCACCCCTCCACTTT. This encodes CATSLGQLLSSPLHF.

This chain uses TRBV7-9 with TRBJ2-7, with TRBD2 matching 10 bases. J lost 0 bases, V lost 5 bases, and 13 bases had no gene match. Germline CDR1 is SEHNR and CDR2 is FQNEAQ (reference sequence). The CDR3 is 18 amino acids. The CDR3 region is CASSTWVVASGSSYEQYF. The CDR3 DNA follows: TGTGCCAGCAGCACCTGGGTCGTGGCTAGCGGGAGCTCCTACGAGCAGTACTTC.

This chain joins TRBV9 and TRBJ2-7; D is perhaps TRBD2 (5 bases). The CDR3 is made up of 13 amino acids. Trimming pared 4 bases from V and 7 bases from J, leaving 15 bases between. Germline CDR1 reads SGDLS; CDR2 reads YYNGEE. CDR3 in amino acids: CASSPSPGGEQYF. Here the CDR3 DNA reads TGTGCCAGCAGCCCTTCGCCCGGAGGAGAGCAGTACTTC.

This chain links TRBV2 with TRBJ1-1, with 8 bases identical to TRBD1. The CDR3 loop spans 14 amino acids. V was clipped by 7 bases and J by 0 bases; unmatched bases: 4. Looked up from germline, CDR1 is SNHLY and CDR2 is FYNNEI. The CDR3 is CASTRQGLNTEAFF. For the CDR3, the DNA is TGTGCCAGCACGCGACAGGGGTTGAACACTGAAGCTTTCTTT.

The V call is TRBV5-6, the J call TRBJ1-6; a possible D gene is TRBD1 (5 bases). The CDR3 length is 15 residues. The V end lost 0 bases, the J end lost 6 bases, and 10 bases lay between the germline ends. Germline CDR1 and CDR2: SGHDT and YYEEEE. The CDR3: CASSLGRQINSPLHF. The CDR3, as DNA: TGTGCCAGCAGCTTGGGCCGACAGATTAATTCACCCCTCCACTTT.

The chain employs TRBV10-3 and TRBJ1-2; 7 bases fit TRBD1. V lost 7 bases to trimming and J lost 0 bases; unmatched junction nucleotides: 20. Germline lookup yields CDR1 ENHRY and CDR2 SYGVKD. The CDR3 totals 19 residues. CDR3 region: CAITPWQVNGQVANYGYTF. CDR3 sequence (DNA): TGTGCCATCACACCCTGGCAAGTAAATGGACAGGTGGCTAACTATGGCTACACCTTC.

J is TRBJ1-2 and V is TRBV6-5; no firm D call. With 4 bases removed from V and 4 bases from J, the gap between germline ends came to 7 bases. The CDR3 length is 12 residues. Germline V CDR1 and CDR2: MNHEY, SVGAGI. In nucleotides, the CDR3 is TGTGCCAGCAGTTCCGCCGGCTATGGCTACACCTTC. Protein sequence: CASSSAGYGYTF.

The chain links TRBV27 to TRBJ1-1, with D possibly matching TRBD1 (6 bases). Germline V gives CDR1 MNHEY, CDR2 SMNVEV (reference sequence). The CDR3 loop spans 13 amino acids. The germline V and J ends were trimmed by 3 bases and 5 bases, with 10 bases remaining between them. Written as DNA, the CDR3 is TGTGCCAGCAGTTTTTGGGGGCGGACTGAAGCTTTCTTT. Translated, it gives CASSFWGRTEAFF.

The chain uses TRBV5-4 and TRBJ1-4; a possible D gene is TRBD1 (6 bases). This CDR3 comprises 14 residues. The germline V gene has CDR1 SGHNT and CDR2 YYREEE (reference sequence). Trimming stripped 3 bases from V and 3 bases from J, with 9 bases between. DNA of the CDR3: TGTGCCAGCAGCTCACAGGGAGCTAATGAAAAACTGTTTTTT. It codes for CASSSQGANEKLFF.

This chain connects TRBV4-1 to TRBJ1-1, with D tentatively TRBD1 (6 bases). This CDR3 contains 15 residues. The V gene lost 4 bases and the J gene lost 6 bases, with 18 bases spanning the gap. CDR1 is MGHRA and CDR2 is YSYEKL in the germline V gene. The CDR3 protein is CASSPFQGLKAEAFF. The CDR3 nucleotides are TGCGCCAGCAGCCCATTTCAGGGGCTTAAGGCTGAAGCTTTCTTT.

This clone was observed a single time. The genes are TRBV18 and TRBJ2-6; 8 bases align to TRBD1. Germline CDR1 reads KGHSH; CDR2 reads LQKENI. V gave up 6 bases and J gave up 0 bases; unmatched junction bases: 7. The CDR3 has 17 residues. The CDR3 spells CASSWGTGASGANVLTF. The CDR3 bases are TGTGCCAGCTCGTGGGGGACAGGAGCCTCTGGGGCCAACGTCCTGACTTTC.

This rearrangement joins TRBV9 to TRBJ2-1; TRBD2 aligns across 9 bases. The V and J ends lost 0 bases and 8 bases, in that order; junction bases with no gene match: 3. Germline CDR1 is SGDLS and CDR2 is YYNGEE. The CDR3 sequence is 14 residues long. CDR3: CASSVGASGDEQFF. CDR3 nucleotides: TGTGCCAGCAGCGTAGGGGCTAGCGGGGATGAGCAGTTCTTC.

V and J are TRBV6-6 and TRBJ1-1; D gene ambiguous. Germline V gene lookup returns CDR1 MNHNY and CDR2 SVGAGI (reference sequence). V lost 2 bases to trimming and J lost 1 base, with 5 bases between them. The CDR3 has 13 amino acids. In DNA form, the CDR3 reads TGTGCCAGCAGTTACGCAGAGAACACTGAAGCTTTCTTT. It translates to CASSYAENTEAFF.

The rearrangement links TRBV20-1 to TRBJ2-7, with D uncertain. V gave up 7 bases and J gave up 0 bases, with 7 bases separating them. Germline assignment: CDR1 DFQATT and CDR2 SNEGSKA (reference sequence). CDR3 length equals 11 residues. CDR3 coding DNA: TGCAGTGGTGGGCGCTCCTACGAGCAGTACTTC. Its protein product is CSGGRSYEQYF.

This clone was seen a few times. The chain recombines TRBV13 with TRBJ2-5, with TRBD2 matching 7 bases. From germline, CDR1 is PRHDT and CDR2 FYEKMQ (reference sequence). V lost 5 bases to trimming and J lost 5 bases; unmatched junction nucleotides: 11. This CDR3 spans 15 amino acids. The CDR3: CASSMGLSGRETQYF. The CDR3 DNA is TGTGCCAGCAGCATGGGACTATCCGGGCGGGAGACCCAGTACTTC. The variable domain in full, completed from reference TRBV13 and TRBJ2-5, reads AAGVIQSPRHLIKEKRETATLKCYPIPRHDTVYWYQQGPGQDPQFLISFYEKMQSDKGSIPDRFSAQQFSDYHSELNMSSLELGDSALYFCASSMGLSGRETQYFGPGTRLLVL.

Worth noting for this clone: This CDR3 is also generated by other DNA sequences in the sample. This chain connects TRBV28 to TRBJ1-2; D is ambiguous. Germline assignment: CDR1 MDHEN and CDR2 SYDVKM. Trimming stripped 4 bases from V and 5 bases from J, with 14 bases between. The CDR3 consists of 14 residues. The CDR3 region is CASSSLGGGYGYTF. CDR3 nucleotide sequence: TGTGCCAGCAGTTCCCTTGGAGGAGGGTATGGCTACACCTTC.

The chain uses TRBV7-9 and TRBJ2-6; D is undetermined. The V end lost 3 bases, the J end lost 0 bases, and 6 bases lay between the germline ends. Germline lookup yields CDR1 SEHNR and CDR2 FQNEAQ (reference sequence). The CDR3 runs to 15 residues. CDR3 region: CASSFTASGANVLTF. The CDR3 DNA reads TGTGCCAGCAGCTTTACAGCCTCTGGGGCCAACGTCCTGACTTTC.

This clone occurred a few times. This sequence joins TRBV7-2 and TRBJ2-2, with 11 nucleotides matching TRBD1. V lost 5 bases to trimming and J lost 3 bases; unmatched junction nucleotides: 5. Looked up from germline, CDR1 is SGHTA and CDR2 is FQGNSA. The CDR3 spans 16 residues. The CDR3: CASSTGTGGHTGELFF. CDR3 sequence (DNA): TGTGCCAGCAGCACCGGGACAGGGGGGCACACCGGGGAGCTGTTTTTT.

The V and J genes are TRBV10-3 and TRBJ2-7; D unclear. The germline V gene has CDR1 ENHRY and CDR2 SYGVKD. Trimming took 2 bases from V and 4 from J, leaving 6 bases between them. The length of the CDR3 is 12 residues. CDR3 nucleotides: TGTGCCATCAGTGAGACCGGGTACGAGCAGTACTTC. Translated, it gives CAISETGYEQYF.

CDR3: CASSQDAEPRTEAFF. CDR3 nucleotide sequence: TGCGCCAGCAGCCAAGATGCTGAGCCGCGGACTGAAGCTTTCTTT. The chain recombines TRBV4-1 with TRBJ1-1; D remains unclear. CDR1 and CDR2 from the germline V gene are MGHRA and YSYEKL. The CDR3 runs to 15 residues. The germline V and J ends were trimmed by 0 bases and 5 bases, with 13 bases remaining between them.

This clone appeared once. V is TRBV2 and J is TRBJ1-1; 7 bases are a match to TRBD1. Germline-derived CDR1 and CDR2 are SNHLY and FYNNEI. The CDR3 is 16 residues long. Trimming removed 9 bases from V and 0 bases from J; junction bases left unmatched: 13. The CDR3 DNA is TGTGCCAGAAAGGGACAGCCCCCGGGGATGAACACTGAAGCTTTCTTT. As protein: CARKGQPPGMNTEAFF. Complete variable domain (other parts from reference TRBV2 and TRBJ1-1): EPEVTQTPSHQVTQMGQEVILRCVPISNHLYFYWYRQILGQKVEFLVSFYNNEISEKSEIFDDQFSVERPDGSNFTLKIRSTKLEDSAMYFCARKGQPPGMNTEAFFGQGTRLTVV.

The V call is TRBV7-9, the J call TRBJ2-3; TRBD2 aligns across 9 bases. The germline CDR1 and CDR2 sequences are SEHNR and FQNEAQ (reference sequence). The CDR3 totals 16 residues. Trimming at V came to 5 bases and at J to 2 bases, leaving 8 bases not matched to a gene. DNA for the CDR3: TGTGCCAGCAGCCAAAGCGGGGGGAGGGTCACAGATACGCAGTATTTT. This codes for CASSQSGGRVTDTQYF.

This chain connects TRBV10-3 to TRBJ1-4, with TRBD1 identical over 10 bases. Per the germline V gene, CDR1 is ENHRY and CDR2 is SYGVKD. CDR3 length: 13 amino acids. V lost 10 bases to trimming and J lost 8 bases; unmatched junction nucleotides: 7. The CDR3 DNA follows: TGTGCCACGGGGACAGGGGCAGGGGAAAAACTGTTTTTT. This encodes CATGTGAGEKLFF.

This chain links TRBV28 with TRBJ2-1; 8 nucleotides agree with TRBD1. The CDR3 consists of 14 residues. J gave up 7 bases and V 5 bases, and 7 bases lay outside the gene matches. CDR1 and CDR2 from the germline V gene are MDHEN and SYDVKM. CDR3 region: CASSGQGRGNEQFF. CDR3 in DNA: TGTGCCAGCAGTGGACAGGGTCGCGGTAATGAGCAGTTCTTC.

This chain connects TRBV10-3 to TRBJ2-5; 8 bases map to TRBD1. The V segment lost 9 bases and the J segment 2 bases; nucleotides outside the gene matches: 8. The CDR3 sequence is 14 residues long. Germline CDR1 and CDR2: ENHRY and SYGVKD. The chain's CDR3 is CAIRGQAPQETQYF. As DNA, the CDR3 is TGTGCCATTCGGGGACAGGCCCCTCAAGAGACCCAGTACTTC.

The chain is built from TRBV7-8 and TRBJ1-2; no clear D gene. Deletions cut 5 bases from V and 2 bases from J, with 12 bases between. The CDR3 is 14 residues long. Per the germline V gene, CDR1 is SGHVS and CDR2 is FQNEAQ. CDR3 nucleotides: TGTGCCAGCAGCATGTCGGTTACCAACTATGGCTACACCTTC. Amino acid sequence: CASSMSVTNYGYTF. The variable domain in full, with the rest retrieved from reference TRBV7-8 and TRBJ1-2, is GAGVSQSPRYKVAKRGQDVALRCDPISGHVSLFWYQQALGQGPEFLTYFQNEAQLDKSGLPSDRFFAERPEGSVSTLKIQRTQQEDSAVYLCASSMSVTNYGYTFGSGTRLTVV.

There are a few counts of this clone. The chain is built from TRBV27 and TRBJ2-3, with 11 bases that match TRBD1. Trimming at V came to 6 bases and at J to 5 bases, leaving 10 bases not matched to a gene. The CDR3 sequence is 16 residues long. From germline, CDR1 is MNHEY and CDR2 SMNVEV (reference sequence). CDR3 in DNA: TGTGCCAGCAGCCCATGGACAGGGGGCTCTATAGATACGCAGTATTTT. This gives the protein CASSPWTGGSIDTQYF.

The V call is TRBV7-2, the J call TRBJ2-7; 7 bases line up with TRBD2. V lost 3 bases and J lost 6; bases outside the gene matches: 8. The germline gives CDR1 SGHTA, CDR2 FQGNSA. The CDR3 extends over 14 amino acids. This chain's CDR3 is CASSFGGRAGEQYF. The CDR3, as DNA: TGTGCCAGCAGCTTTGGGGGGAGGGCTGGCGAGCAGTACTTC. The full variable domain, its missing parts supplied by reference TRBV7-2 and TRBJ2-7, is GAGVSQSPSNKVTEKGKDVELRCDPISGHTALYWYRQSLGQGLEFLIYFQGNSAPDKSGLPSDRFSAERTGGSVSTLTIQRTQQEDSAVYLCASSFGGRAGEQYFGPGTRLTVT.

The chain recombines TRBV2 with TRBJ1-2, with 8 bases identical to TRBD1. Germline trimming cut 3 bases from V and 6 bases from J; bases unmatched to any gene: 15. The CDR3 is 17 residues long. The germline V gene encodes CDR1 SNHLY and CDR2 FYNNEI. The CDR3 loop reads CASSDHRGFSISDGYTF. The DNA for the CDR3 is TGTGCCAGCAGTGACCACAGGGGGTTTTCTATTAGTGATGGCTACACCTTC.